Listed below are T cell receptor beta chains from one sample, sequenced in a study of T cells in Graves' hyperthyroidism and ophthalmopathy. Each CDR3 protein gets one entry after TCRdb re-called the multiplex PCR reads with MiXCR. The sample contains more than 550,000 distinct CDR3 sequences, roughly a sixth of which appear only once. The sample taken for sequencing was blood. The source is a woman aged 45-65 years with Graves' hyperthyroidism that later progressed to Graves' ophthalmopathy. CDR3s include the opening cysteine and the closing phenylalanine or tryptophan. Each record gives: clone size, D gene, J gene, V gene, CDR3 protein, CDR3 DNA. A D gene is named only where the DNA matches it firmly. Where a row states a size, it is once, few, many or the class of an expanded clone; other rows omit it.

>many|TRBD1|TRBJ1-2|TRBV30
CAWGTGNGYTF
TGTGCCTGGGGGACAGGGAACGGCTACACCTTC
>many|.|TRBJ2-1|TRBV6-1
CASSRSSYNEQFF
TGTGCCAGCAGTCGAAGCTCCTACAATGAGCAGTTCTTC
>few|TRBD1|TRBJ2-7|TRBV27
CASSDRGHEQYF
TGTGCCAGCAGTGACAGGGGCCACGAGCAGTACTTC
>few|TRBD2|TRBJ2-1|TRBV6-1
CASMSSGAYNEQFF
TGTGCCAGCATGTCTAGCGGGGCCTACAATGAGCAGTTCTTC
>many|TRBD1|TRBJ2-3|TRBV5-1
CASSLSSGGRDTQYF
TGCGCCAGCAGCTTGTCGTCAGGGGGCAGGGATACGCAGTATTTT
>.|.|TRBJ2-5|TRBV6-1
CASSPHREEETQYF
TGTGCCAGCAGCCCTCACAGGGAGGAGGAGACCCAGTACTTC
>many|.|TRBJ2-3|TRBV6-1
CASSYGGQGGFDTQYF
TGTGCCAGCAGTTACGGCGGGCAGGGGGGTTTTGATACGCAGTATTTT
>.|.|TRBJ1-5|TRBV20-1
CSAPEGGGPDQPQHF
TGCAGTGCTCCCGAGGGGGGGGGCCCAGATCAGCCCCAGCATTTT
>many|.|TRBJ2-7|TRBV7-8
CASSLGVNRPSYEQYF
TGTGCCAGCAGCTTGGGCGTAAATCGTCCGTCCTACGAGCAGTACTTC
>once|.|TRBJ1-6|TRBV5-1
CASRDSLNSPLHF
TGCGCCAGCAGGGATAGTTTGAATTCACCCCTCCACTTT
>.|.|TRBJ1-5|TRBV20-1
CSASQGQHRANQPQHF
TGCAGTGCTAGTCAGGGTCAGCACAGGGCCAATCAGCCCCAGCATTTT
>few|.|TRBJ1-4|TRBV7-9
CASSVPSLGSEKLFF
TGTGCCAGCAGCGTACCGAGTTTGGGGTCGGAAAAACTGTTTTTT
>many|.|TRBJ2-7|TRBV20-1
CSARVRGSLIEQYF
TGCAGTGCTAGAGTACGGGGGTCCCTAATAGAGCAGTACTTC
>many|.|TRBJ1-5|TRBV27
CASSFAGSSQPQHF
TGTGCCAGCAGTTTTGCGGGATCAAGTCAGCCCCAGCATTTT
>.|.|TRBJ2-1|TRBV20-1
CSARPAARLYNEQFF
TGCAGTGCTAGGCCTGCCGCTCGGCTGTACAATGAGCAGTTCTTC
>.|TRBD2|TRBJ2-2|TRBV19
CASSIERRGGRTGELFF
TGTGCCAGTAGTATAGAAAGGCGGGGGGGCCGAACCGGGGAGCTGTTTTTT
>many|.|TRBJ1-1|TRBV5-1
CASSWGPFTEAFF
TGCGCCAGCAGCTGGGGGCCCTTCACTGAAGCTTTCTTT
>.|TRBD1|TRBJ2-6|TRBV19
CASSTGTGGPGANVLTF
TGTGCCAGTAGTACCGGGACAGGGGGGCCTGGGGCCAACGTCCTGACTTTC
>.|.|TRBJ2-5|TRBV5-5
CASSLIQDQETQYF
TGTGCCAGCAGTCTTATACAGGATCAAGAGACCCAGTACTTC
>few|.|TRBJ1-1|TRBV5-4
CASSLGGAGVGTEAFF
TGTGCCAGCAGCTTAGGCGGAGCAGGGGTCGGCACTGAAGCTTTCTTT
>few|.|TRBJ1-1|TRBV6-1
CASYEDPLAFF
TGTGCCAGTTACGAGGACCCTCTTGCTTTCTTT
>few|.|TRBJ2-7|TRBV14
CASTYRHEQYF
TGTGCCAGCACCTATCGGCACGAGCAGTACTTC
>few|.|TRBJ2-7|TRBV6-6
CASSYSLGRQYF
TGTGCCAGCAGTTACTCGCTCGGACGGCAGTACTTC
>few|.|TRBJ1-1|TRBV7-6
CASSPGTKIRNTEAFF
TGTGCCAGCAGCCCCGGGACGAAGATTAGGAACACTGAAGCTTTCTTT
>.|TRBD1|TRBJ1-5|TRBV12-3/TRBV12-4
CASSLLQGGQPQHF
TGTGCCAGCAGTTTATTACAGGGGGGTCAGCCCCAGCATTTT
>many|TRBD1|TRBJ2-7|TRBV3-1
CASSPSDRALYEQYF
TGTGCCAGCAGCCCGAGCGACAGGGCGCTTTACGAGCAGTACTTC
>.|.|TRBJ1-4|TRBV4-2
CASSETVLQRATNEKLFF
TGTGCCAGCAGCGAAACGGTTCTACAGCGCGCAACTAATGAAAAACTGTTTTTT
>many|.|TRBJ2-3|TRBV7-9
CASSSVNQGIVDTQYF
TGTGCCAGCAGCTCTGTAAATCAGGGGATTGTAGATACGCAGTATTTT
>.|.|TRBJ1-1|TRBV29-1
CSARGQIGNTEAFF
TGCAGCGCCCGAGGACAAATTGGAAACACTGAAGCTTTCTTT
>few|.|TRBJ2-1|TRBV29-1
CSVEEGFSYNEQFF
TGCAGCGTTGAAGAGGGGTTCTCCTACAATGAGCAGTTCTTC
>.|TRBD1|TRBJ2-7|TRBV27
CASSTWDRGYNEQYF
TGTGCCAGCAGTACTTGGGACAGGGGATACAATGAGCAGTACTTC
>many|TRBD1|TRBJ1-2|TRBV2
CASRLDRGSGYTF
TGTGCCAGCAGGTTGGACAGGGGGTCTGGCTACACCTTC
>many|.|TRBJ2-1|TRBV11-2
CASSLGFYNEQFF
TGTGCCAGCAGCTTAGGATTTTACAATGAGCAGTTCTTC
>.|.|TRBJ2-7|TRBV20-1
CSARFRDPWEQYF
TGCAGTGCTAGATTCAGGGACCCGTGGGAGCAGTACTTC
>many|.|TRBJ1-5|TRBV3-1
CASSPRGRNEPQHF
TGTGCCAGCAGCCCCCGAGGGCGGAACGAGCCCCAGCATTTT
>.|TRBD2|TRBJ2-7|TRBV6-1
CASRPLAGVYEQYF
TGTGCCAGCAGACCCCTAGCGGGGGTCTACGAGCAGTACTTC
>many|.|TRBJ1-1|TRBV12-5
CASGLAGARTEAFF
TGTGCTAGTGGTTTGGCAGGGGCCCGCACTGAAGCTTTCTTT
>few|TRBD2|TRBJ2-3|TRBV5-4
CASSTYLAGSTDTQYF
TGTGCCAGCAGTACCTACCTAGCGGGAAGCACAGATACGCAGTATTTT
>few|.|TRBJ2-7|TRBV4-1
CASSQDPTSGDRSSYEQYF
TGCGCCAGCAGCCAAGATCCGACGAGCGGGGACAGGAGCTCCTACGAGCAGTACTTC
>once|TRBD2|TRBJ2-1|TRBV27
CASSSSSSGGRNEQFF
TGTGCCAGCAGTTCCTCCTCTAGCGGGGGTCGCAATGAGCAGTTCTTC
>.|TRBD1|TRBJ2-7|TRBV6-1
CARGTGGMYEQYF
TGTGCCAGGGGGACAGGGGGCATGTACGAGCAGTACTTC
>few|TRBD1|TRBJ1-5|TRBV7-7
CASSLEVTGTEDNQPQHF
TGTGCTAGCAGCTTAGAAGTTACCGGGACAGAAGACAATCAGCCCCAGCATTTT
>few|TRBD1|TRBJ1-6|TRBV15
CATSFGQGQDSPLHF
TGTGCCACCAGCTTTGGACAGGGTCAGGATTCACCCCTCCACTTT
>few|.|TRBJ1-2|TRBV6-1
CASSLNGVADGYTF
TGTGCCAGCAGTTTAAATGGGGTTGCGGATGGCTACACCTTC
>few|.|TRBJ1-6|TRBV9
CASSVAGAYNSPLHF
TGTGCCAGCAGCGTGGCAGGTGCTTATAATTCACCCCTCCACTTT
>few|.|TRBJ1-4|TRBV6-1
CASKQQGNNEKLFF
TGTGCCAGCAAGCAACAGGGAAATAATGAAAAACTGTTTTTT
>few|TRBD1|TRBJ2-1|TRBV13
CASSLKGGRDEQFF
TGTGCCAGCAGCTTAAAAGGGGGCCGGGATGAGCAGTTCTTC